The 20 T cell receptor beta chains in this list originate from one sample, sequenced in a study of blood T cell repertoires in COVID-19 (dated by TCRdb to 2019 to 2021). Library preparation employed the immunoSEQ multiplex PCR assay. The immuneACCESS repertoire file appears here via TCRdb, limited to in-frame rearrangements. These files lack a portion of the clones; in checked studies, under half of the deficit traces to unresolved V genes, and the cause of the others is not known. For this sample the table gives about 180,000 clones, of which about 85% were detected only once. The ten largest clones add up to 5.5% to 8% of the sample. The material sequenced was peripheral blood. The receptors were gathered from an elderly man with COVID-19, enrolled during active disease.

The genes are TRBV11-2 and TRBJ2-5, with TRBD2 identical over 10 bases. The V and J ends lost 1 base and 4 bases, in that order; junction bases with no gene match: 6. The CDR3 consists of 16 residues. Germline CDR1 reads SGHAT; CDR2 reads FQNNGV. DNA of the CDR3: TGTGCCAGCAGCTTAGTAGGTTTAGCGGGGGGAGAGACCCAGTACTTC. Its translation is CASSLVGLAGGETQYF.

Turning to this clone: Other nucleotide sequences from this sample produce the same CDR3. In DNA, the CDR3 is TGTGCCAGTAGTACACAGGTCTCCAATCAGCCCCAGCATTTT. Translating gives CASSTQVSNQPQHF. The rearrangement uses TRBV19 and TRBJ1-5; TRBD1 is a possible D gene (5 bases). Germline lookup yields CDR1 LNHDA and CDR2 SQIVND (reference sequence). The CDR3 has 14 residues. V lost 4 bases to trimming and J lost 3 bases, with 10 bases between them.

CDR3: CASSLAGTGIYEQYF. CDR3 sequence (DNA): TGTGCCAGCAGCTTAGCCGGGACAGGGATCTACGAGCAGTACTTC. The rearrangement links TRBV7-2 to TRBJ2-7; TRBD1 agrees at 9 bases. This CDR3 contains 15 residues. Unmatched junction bases numbered 3, after V lost 0 bases and J lost 3 bases. Germline-derived CDR1 and CDR2 are SGHTA and FQGNSA.

The rearrangement links TRBV12-3 or TRBV12-4 to TRBJ1-5; D is perhaps TRBD1 (5 bases). There are 13 residues in the CDR3. The ends were cut back, 3 bases at V and 7 bases at J, with 10 bases in the middle. The CDR3 bases are TGTGCCAGCAGTTTGGCGCGGGGCCAGCCCCAGCATTTT. Protein: CASSLARGQPQHF.

The J gene is TRBJ2-3, the V gene TRBV19, with 8 positions matching TRBD2. CDR3 length: 16 amino acids. Germline CDR1 is LNHDA and CDR2 is SQIVND (reference sequence). V lost 1 base to trimming and J lost 4 bases; unmatched junction nucleotides: 7. Here the CDR3 DNA reads TGTGCCAGTAGTATAGCTGGCGGGGGGAGCCCAGATACGCAGTATTTT. Amino acid sequence: CASSIAGGGSPDTQYF. Based on the CDR3 plus reference TRBV19 and TRBJ2-3, the full variable domain is DGGITQSPKYLFRKEGQNVTLSCEQNLNHDAMYWYRQDPGQGLRLIYYSQIVNDFQKGDIAEGYSVSREKKESFPLTVTSAQKNPTAFYLCASSIAGGGSPDTQYFGPGTRLTVL.

The chain is built from TRBV11-1 and TRBJ1-6; 7 bases align to TRBD1. Germline V gene sequence: CDR1 SGHAT, CDR2 FQDESV (reference sequence). V shed 6 bases and J 7 bases; nucleotides not matched to a gene: 6. This CDR3 has 14 residues. The CDR3 reads CASSRGGQNSPLHF. Here the CDR3 DNA reads TGTGCCAGCAGTCGAGGGGGACAGAATTCACCCCTCCACTTT. The entire variable domain, with the rest obtained from reference TRBV11-1 and TRBJ1-6, is as follows: EAEVAQSPRYKITEKSQAVAFWCDPISGHATLYWYRQILGQGPELLVQFQDESVVDDSQLPKDRFSAERLKGVDSTLKIQPAELGDSAMYLCASSRGGQNSPLHFGNGTRLTVT.

The V call is TRBV11-3, the J call TRBJ2-7, with TRBD1 matching over 7 bases. V lost 0 bases to trimming and J lost 5 bases; unmatched junction nucleotides: 7. Germline V gene sequence: CDR1 SGHNT, CDR2 YENEEA. The CDR3 spans 15 residues. The CDR3 DNA reads as TGTGCCAGCAGCTTAGATTCGAACAGGGGAGACGAGCAGTACTTC. Its protein product is CASSLDSNRGDEQYF. Combining the CDR3 with reference TRBV11-3 and TRBJ2-7 gives the whole variable domain EAGVVQSPRYKIIEKKQPVAFWCNPISGHNTLYWYLQNLGQGPELLIRYENEEAVDDSQLPKDRFSAERLKGVDSTLKIQPAELGDSAVYLCASSLDSNRGDEQYFGPGTRLTVT.

This clone was seen a handful of times. V and J are TRBV6-5 and TRBJ1-2; D unclear. From germline, CDR1 is MNHEY and CDR2 SVGAGI. The CDR3 runs 13 residues. Trimming stripped 7 bases from V and 0 bases from J, with 9 bases between. The DNA for the CDR3 is TGTGCCAGCATAGCAAACCCTAACTATGGCTACACCTTC. Residues: CASIANPNYGYTF.

This rearrangement joins TRBV27 to TRBJ2-5; D is perhaps TRBD1 (6 bases). Germline V gives CDR1 MNHEY, CDR2 SMNVEV (reference sequence). CDR3 size: 13 residues. With 4 bases removed from V and 6 bases from J, the gap between germline ends came to 12 bases. In nucleotides, the CDR3 is TGTGCCAGCAGTTCCGGACAGTTACAGACCCAGTACTTC. Translated: CASSSGQLQTQYF.

The chain couples TRBV7-6 to TRBJ1-5, with D possibly TRBD1 on 5 matching bases. From germline, CDR1 is SGHVS and CDR2 FNYEAQ. V lost 1 base and J 3 bases, leaving 10 bases between the germline ends. This CDR3 spans 15 amino acids. The DNA for the CDR3 is TGTGCCAGCAGCTTAGATGCAGGGCCCAATCAGCCCCAGCATTTT. Its translation: CASSLDAGPNQPQHF.

This clone has a handful of counts. J is TRBJ1-5 and V is TRBV19; D remains unclear. Germline CDR1 reads LNHDA; CDR2 reads SQIVND (reference sequence). V lost 6 bases and J 8 bases, leaving 11 bases between the germline ends. The CDR3 covers 12 residues. The CDR3 sequence: CASSEAWEPQHF. In DNA form, the CDR3 reads TGTGCCAGTAGCGAAGCGTGGGAGCCCCAGCATTTT.

This clone was seen just once. V gene TRBV6-5 combines with J gene TRBJ1-1, with D unclear. V was shortened by 6 bases and J by 4 bases, with 15 bases between the two germline ends. There are 14 residues in the CDR3. In germline, CDR1 is MNHEY, CDR2 SVGAGI. The CDR3 coding sequence is TGTGCCAGCAGCCCAAATCTACCGATCACTGAAGCTTTCTTT. Translated, it gives CASSPNLPITEAFF.

This chain uses TRBV5-1 with TRBJ1-4; D not certain. Per germline, CDR1 SGHRS and CDR2 YFSETQ. The CDR3 extends over 14 amino acids. Trimming took 0 bases from V and 6 from J, leaving 9 bases between them. CDR3 loop: CASSLDTSDEKLFF. The CDR3 DNA reads as TGCGCCAGCAGCTTGGATACTTCCGATGAAAAACTGTTTTTT.

DNA for the CDR3: TGTGCCAGTAGTATCTATCAGGGGGGATCTGAAGCTTTCTTT. Translating it yields CASSIYQGGSEAFF. This chain joins TRBV19 and TRBJ1-1; 7 bases map to TRBD1. J gave up 6 bases and V 3 bases, and 7 bases lay outside the gene matches. Germline V gene lookup returns CDR1 LNHDA and CDR2 SQIVND (reference sequence). This CDR3 is built from 14 residues.

The CDR3: CASSPGVDREAFF. CDR3 bases: TGTGCCAGCTCACCGGGGGTGGACAGGGAAGCTTTCTTT. The chain employs TRBV18 and TRBJ1-1; 7 nucleotides agree with TRBD1. V lost 3 bases, J lost 8 bases, and 6 bases stayed unmatched. Per the germline V gene, CDR1 is KGHSH and CDR2 is LQKENI. This CDR3 contains 13 residues.

The genes are TRBV4-1 and TRBJ2-3, with 8 bases identical to TRBD1. V lost 0 bases and J lost 5; bases outside the gene matches: 10. Germline V gene data show CDR1 as MGHRA and CDR2 as YSYEKL. This CDR3 region has 17 residues. Written as DNA, the CDR3 is TGCGCCAGCAGCCAAGATCTTAGGGCAGGGGGCAGAGATACGCAGTATTTT. Residues: CASSQDLRAGGRDTQYF.

The chain combines TRBV7-8 with TRBJ1-3; TRBD1 might be the D (6 bases). The CDR3 has 15 amino acids. Trimming stripped 4 bases from V and 0 bases from J, with 10 bases between. Germline V gene lookup returns CDR1 SGHVS and CDR2 FQNEAQ. DNA of the CDR3: TGTGCCAGCAGCTCTGAACAGGGCTCTGGAAACACCATATATTTT. Protein sequence: CASSSEQGSGNTIYF. The complete variable domain, with remaining parts taken from reference TRBV7-8 and TRBJ1-3, reads GAGVSQSPRYKVAKRGQDVALRCDPISGHVSLFWYQQALGQGPEFLTYFQNEAQLDKSGLPSDRFFAERPEGSVSTLKIQRTQQEDSAVYLCASSSEQGSGNTIYFGEGSWLTVV.

This chain joins TRBV6-5 and TRBJ1-2, with 7 bases identical to TRBD1. With V trimmed by 0 bases and J by 2 bases, 6 bases remained unmatched. Germline CDR1 reads MNHEY; CDR2 reads SVGAGI. CDR3 length: 16 residues. The CDR3 loop is CASSYSGGVSNYGYTF. For the CDR3, the DNA is TGTGCCAGCAGTTACTCAGGGGGCGTCTCAAACTATGGCTACACCTTC.

The chain links TRBV5-6 to TRBJ1-4; D not certain. Germline CDR1 SGHDT, CDR2 YYEEEE. This CDR3 contains 13 residues. V lost 0 bases and J 3 bases, leaving 3 bases between the germline ends. CDR3 nucleotide sequence: TGTGCCAGCAGCTTGGGAGCTAATGAAAAACTGTTTTTT. As protein: CASSLGANEKLFF. Full variable domain (rest looked up from reference TRBV5-6 and TRBJ1-4): DAGVTQSPTHLIKTRGQQVTLRCSPKSGHDTVSWYQQALGQGPQFIFQYYEEEERQRGNFPDRFSGHQFPNYSSELNVNALLLGDSALYLCASSLGANEKLFFGSGTQLSVL.

CDR3 residues: CASSPRGSTGELFF. CDR3 DNA sequence: TGCGCCAGCAGCCCTCGAGGGAGTACCGGGGAGCTGTTTTTT. V usage is TRBV5-1 and J usage is TRBJ2-2; D perhaps matches TRBD2 (5 bases). This CDR3 spans 14 amino acids. Germline V gene lookup returns CDR1 SGHRS and CDR2 YFSETQ. Trimming cost V 4 bases and J 5 bases, with 12 bases left between them.